This T cell receptor beta chain was sequenced in a study of CXCR3-negative and CXCR3-positive naive CD8 T cells. Study results and limitations: Comparably high diversity marked both naive subsets, whereas memory CD8+ cells had much lower diversity. Whereas memory cells differed, naive CXCR3-negative and CXCR3-positive cells shared similar TRBV-TRBJ usage. A higher hydrophobicity marked the TRB CDR3s of CXCR3-positive naive cells versus CXCR3-negative naive cells. PBMCs showed partially decreased CXCR3 expression after cryopreservation, and most assays used fresh PBMCs.

cDNA libraries for TRB were generated by 5' RACE incorporating UMI labels. One entry per CDR3 protein, without DNA, is what TCRdb gives after re-calling the 5' RACE reads. The sample features 130,000 or so distinct CDR3 sequences, with 0.41% in its top ten. As concerns this clonotype: Its antigen is currently unknown.

Germline V lookup: CDR1 SGHRS, CDR2 YFSETQ. The CDR3 runs to 18 residues. The sorter processed each CD8+ T cell subset in triplicate at roughly 300,000 cells apiece. The clonotype comes from a human donor in good health. Some clones in this sample may be carry-over from other donors' samples. Sequencing was carried out using naive CXCR3+ CD8+ T cells from blood. Sample subset: CD45RO-CCR7+CD27+CD95- naive CD8+ T cells expressing CXCR3 (TNR3+). The rearrangement uses TRBV5-1 and TRBJ2-7; TCRdb's D call of TRBD2 is untestable without DNA. The CDR3 protein is CASSLGLAGAQPSGEQYF.